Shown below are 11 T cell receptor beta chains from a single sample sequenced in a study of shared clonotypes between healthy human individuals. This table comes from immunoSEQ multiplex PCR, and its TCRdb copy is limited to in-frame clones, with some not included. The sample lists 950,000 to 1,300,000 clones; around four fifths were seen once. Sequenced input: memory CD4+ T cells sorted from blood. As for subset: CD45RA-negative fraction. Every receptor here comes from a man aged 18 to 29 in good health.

CDR3 sequence (DNA): TGCGCCAGCAGCTTGATCGGGGGGCTCACAGATACGCAGTATTTT. This sequence encodes CASSLIGGLTDTQYF. The chain has TRBV5-1 and TRBJ2-3; tentatively, D is TRBD2 (7 bases). CDR3 size: 15 residues. V lost 1 base to trimming and J lost 2 bases, with 11 bases between them. Germline values: CDR1 SGHRS, CDR2 YFSETQ.

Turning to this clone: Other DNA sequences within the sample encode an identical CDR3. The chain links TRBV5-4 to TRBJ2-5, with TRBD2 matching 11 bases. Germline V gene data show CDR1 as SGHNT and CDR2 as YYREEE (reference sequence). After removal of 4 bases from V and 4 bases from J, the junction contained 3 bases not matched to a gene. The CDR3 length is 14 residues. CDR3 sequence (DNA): TGTGCCAGCAGCCCCGGACTAGCGGGAGAGACCCAGTACTTC. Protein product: CASSPGLAGETQYF. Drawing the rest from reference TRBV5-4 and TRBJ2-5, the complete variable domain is ETGVTQSPTHLIKTRGQQVTLRCSSQSGHNTVSWYQQALGQGPQFIFQYYREEENGRGNFPPRFSGLQFPNYSSELNVNALELDDSALYLCASSPGLAGETQYFGPGTRLLVL.

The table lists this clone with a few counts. CDR3 residues: CASSPASGGGNSPLHF. The DNA for the CDR3 is TGTGCCAGCTCACCGGCCAGTGGGGGGGGCAATTCACCCCTCCACTTT. This chain joins TRBV18 and TRBJ1-6; maybe TRBD1 (6 bases). CDR1 is KGHSH, CDR2 LQKENI, per germline. The CDR3 has 16 amino acids. Trimming took off 3 bases at V and 7 bases at J, with 16 bases between the two ends.

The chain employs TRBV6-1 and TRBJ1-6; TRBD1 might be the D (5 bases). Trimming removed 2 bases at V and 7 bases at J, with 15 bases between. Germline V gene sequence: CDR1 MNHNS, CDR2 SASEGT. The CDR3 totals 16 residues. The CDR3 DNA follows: TGTGCCAGCAGTGAATGGGGCTGGATTCCCAATTCACCCCTCCACTTT. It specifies CASSEWGWIPNSPLHF.

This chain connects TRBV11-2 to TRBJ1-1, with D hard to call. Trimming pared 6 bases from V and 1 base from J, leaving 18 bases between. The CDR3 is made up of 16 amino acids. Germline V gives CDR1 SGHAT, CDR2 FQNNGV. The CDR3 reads CASRPRVADGNTEAFF. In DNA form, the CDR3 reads TGTGCCAGCAGACCGCGGGTCGCCGACGGGAACACTGAAGCTTTCTTT.

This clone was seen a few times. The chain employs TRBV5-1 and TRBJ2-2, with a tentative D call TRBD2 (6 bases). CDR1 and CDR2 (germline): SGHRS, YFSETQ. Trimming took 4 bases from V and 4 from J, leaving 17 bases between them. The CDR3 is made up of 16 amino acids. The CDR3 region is CASSPGGGSGTGELFF. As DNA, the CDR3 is TGCGCCAGCAGCCCCGGTGGGGGGTCGGGCACCGGGGAGCTGTTTTTT.

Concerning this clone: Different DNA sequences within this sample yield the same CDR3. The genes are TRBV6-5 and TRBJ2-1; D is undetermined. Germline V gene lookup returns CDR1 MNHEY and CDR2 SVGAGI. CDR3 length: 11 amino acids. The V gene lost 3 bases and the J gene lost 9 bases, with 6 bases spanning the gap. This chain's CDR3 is CASSYLGEQFF. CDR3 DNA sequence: TGTGCCAGCAGTTATTTGGGTGAGCAGTTCTTC.

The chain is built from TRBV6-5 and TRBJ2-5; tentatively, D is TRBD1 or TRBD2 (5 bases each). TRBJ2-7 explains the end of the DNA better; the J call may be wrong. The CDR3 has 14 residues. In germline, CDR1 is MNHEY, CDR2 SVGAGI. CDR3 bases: TGTGCCAGCAGTAAGTGGGACGGCACATACGAGCAGTACTTC. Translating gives CASSKWDGTYEQYF.

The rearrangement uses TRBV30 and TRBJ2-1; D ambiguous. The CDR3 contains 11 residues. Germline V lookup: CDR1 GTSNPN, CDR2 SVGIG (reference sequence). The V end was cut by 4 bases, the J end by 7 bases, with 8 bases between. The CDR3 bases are TGTGCCTGGAATGGTGGAAATGAGCAGTTCTTC. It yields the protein CAWNGGNEQFF.

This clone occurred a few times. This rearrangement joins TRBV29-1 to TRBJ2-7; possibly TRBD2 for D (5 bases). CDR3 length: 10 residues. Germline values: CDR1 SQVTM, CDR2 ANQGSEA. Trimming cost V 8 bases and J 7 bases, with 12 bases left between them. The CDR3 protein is CSPQSGEQYF. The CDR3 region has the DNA TGCAGCCCACAATCGGGAGAGCAGTACTTC.

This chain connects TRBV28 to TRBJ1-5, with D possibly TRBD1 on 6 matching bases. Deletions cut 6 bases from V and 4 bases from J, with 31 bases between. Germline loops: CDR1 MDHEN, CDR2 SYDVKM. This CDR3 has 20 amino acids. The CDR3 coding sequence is TGTGCCAGCAGACGAAACTCCGGGACCGAACTTACTCAGGGGAATCAGCCCCAGCATTTT. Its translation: CASRRNSGTELTQGNQPQHF.